This entry describes one TCR beta chain. The sample originates from a study of T cell responses to AZD1222 COVID-19 vaccine. Study-wide background: Pooled in the analysis were second doses at about 4 or about 12 weeks.

CDR1 is SGHAT, CDR2 FQNNGV, per germline. The CDR3 sequence is 15 residues long. Trimming took 10 bases from V and 0 from J, leaving 13 bases between them. Only in-frame clones appear in the TCRdb table, and some are missing; sequencing was by immunoSEQ multiplex PCR. The sample shows some 130,000 clones, approximately 88% of them seen only once. The chain joins TRBV11-2 to TRBJ1-6, with TRBD1 as a possible D gene (5 bases). The TCR was taken from an adult in good health. The source material was peripheral blood, sampled on day 0 of AZD1222 vaccination. The CDR3 is CATRDVSSYNSPLHF. CDR3 DNA sequence: TGTGCCACGAGGGACGTCAGCTCCTATAATTCACCCCTCCACTTT.